These T cell receptor beta chains were read from a single sample in a study of cytomegalovirus exposure and HLA in healthy donors. TCRdb's copy holds only in-frame clones and misses some; the assay was immunoSEQ multiplex PCR. In the table there are about 130,000 clones, over 60% of which are singletons. Sample: PBMCs. These TCRs come from a man under 40 in good health and CMV-seronegative. Both conserved end residues are part of each CDR3. Each record gives: clone size, J gene, D gene, V gene, CDR3 protein, CDR3 DNA. D genes are given only for firm matches. A clone size is listed for some rows: how often the clone was seen (once, few, many), or a class if it is expanded.

clone_size: .
j_call: TRBJ2-2
d_call: TRBD2
v_call: TRBV5-6
cdr3_aa: CASSLPTSGIFGELFF
cdr3_nt: TGTGCCAGCAGCCTCCCGACTAGCGGGATATTCGGGGAGCTGTTTTTT

clone_size: once
j_call: TRBJ2-7
d_call: TRBD1
v_call: TRBV25-1
cdr3_aa: CASSEWTGPWNEQYF
cdr3_nt: TGTGCCAGCAGTGAATGGACAGGGCCATGGAACGAGCAGTACTTC

clone_size: .
j_call: TRBJ2-7
d_call: TRBD1
v_call: TRBV19
cdr3_aa: CASSISPGTVYEQYF
cdr3_nt: TGTGCCAGTAGTATATCGCCCGGGACAGTCTACGAGCAGTACTTC

clone_size: .
j_call: TRBJ2-2
d_call: TRBD1
v_call: TRBV9
cdr3_aa: CASSPTGQITGELFF
cdr3_nt: TGTGCCAGCAGTCCCACGGGACAGATCACCGGGGAGCTGTTTTTT

clone_size: few
j_call: TRBJ2-4
d_call: .
v_call: TRBV12-5
cdr3_aa: CASASPNIQYF
cdr3_nt: TGTGCTAGTGCCTCCCCGAACATTCAGTACTTC

clone_size: .
j_call: TRBJ2-3
d_call: .
v_call: TRBV11-2
cdr3_aa: CASSLWAGTDTQYF
cdr3_nt: TGTGCCAGCAGCTTATGGGCAGGCACAGATACGCAGTATTTT

clone_size: .
j_call: TRBJ2-1
d_call: TRBD2
v_call: TRBV10-1
cdr3_aa: CASGELSSSGRNEQFF
cdr3_nt: TGCGCCAGCGGCGAATTATCGTCTAGCGGGAGAAATGAGCAGTTCTTC

clone_size: .
j_call: TRBJ2-3
d_call: TRBD2
v_call: TRBV5-1
cdr3_aa: CASSPSGSFPDTQYF
cdr3_nt: TGCGCCAGCAGCCCCAGCGGGAGTTTTCCAGATACGCAGTATTTT

clone_size: .
j_call: TRBJ1-2
d_call: .
v_call: TRBV30
cdr3_aa: CALEGIYGYTF
cdr3_nt: TGTGCCTTGGAGGGTATCTATGGCTACACCTTC

clone_size: .
j_call: TRBJ1-1
d_call: .
v_call: TRBV15
cdr3_aa: CATSRARGNTEAFF
cdr3_nt: TGTGCCACCAGCCGAGCACGAGGGAACACTGAAGCTTTCTTT

clone_size: .
j_call: TRBJ1-1
d_call: TRBD1
v_call: TRBV29-1
cdr3_aa: CSVELRDSRQAFF
cdr3_nt: TGCAGCGTTGAACTCCGGGACAGTAGGCAAGCTTTCTTT

clone_size: few
j_call: TRBJ2-1
d_call: TRBD2
v_call: TRBV4-1
cdr3_aa: CASSHLAPSGIVNEQFF
cdr3_nt: TGCGCCAGCAGCCACCTGGCCCCTAGCGGGATTGTCAATGAGCAGTTCTTC

clone_size: .
j_call: TRBJ1-2
d_call: TRBD1
v_call: TRBV7-4
cdr3_aa: CASSFAGQGVDGYTF
cdr3_nt: TGTGCCAGCAGCTTCGCCGGACAGGGTGTTGATGGCTACACCTTC

clone_size: once
j_call: TRBJ1-5
d_call: .
v_call: TRBV11-1
cdr3_aa: CASSLQANQPQHF
cdr3_nt: TGTGCCAGCAGCTTACAGGCGAATCAGCCCCAGCATTTT

clone_size: few
j_call: TRBJ2-7
d_call: TRBD1
v_call: TRBV18
cdr3_aa: CASSPDGQGVYEQYF
cdr3_nt: TGTGCCAGCTCACCGGACGGACAGGGGGTTTACGAGCAGTACTTC

clone_size: .
j_call: TRBJ2-7
d_call: TRBD1
v_call: TRBV5-1
cdr3_aa: CASRSGGEQYF
cdr3_nt: TGCGCCAGCAGATCAGGGGGCGAGCAGTACTTC

clone_size: few
j_call: TRBJ2-7
d_call: TRBD1
v_call: TRBV4-1
cdr3_aa: CASSPSPDRGGEQYF
cdr3_nt: TGCGCCAGCAGCCCATCACCCGACAGGGGTGGGGAGCAGTACTTC

clone_size: .
j_call: TRBJ1-2
d_call: TRBD1
v_call: TRBV6-1
cdr3_aa: CASSEMGQGWYGYTF
cdr3_nt: TGTGCCAGCAGTGAGATGGGACAGGGCTGGTATGGCTACACCTTC

clone_size: .
j_call: TRBJ2-2
d_call: .
v_call: TRBV25-1
cdr3_aa: CASSGWPRDRNTGELFF
cdr3_nt: TGTGCCAGCAGTGGATGGCCCCGAGACAGGAACACCGGGGAGCTGTTTTTT

clone_size: few
j_call: TRBJ2-7
d_call: TRBD2
v_call: TRBV18
cdr3_aa: CASSPTSGTDEQYF
cdr3_nt: TGTGCCAGCTCACCGACTAGCGGGACGGACGAGCAGTACTTC

clone_size: .
j_call: TRBJ2-5
d_call: TRBD1
v_call: TRBV18
cdr3_aa: CASSKTGGEETQYF
cdr3_nt: TGTGCCAGCTCAAAAACAGGGGGCGAAGAGACCCAGTACTTC

clone_size: .
j_call: TRBJ2-7
d_call: .
v_call: TRBV6-1
cdr3_aa: CASSEMIYEQYF
cdr3_nt: TGTGCCAGCAGTGAAATGATATACGAGCAGTACTTC